Listed below are T cell receptor beta chains from one sample, sequenced in a study of early T cells in non-severe SARS-CoV-2 infection. TCRdb passed the 5' RACE reads through MiXCR, listing each CDR3 protein once. The sample has about 48,000 distinct CDR3 sequences, over 7.5% seen once; the top ten hold about 8%. Specimen: whole blood. These receptors all come from an adult who was a healthcare worker with PCR-confirmed SARS-CoV-2 infection or an uninfected control (not recorded which). Both conserved end residues are part of each CDR3. A D gene is named only where the DNA matches it firmly. Some rows have no size entry. The others give once, few or many, or a class for an expanded clone.

d_call: -; j_call: TRBJ2-5; v_call: TRBV2; clone_size: many; cdr3_aa: CASRETAQETQYF; cdr3_nt: TGTGCCAGCAGGGAGACAGCTCAAGAGACCCAGTACTTC
d_call: -; j_call: TRBJ2-3; v_call: TRBV7-2; clone_size: -; cdr3_aa: CASSLVRENSDTQYF; cdr3_nt: TGTGCCAGCAGCTTAGTCCGGGAGAACTCAGATACGCAGTATTTT
d_call: -; j_call: TRBJ1-1; v_call: TRBV5-4; clone_size: few; cdr3_aa: CASSVGRTEAFF; cdr3_nt: TGTGCCAGCAGCGTCGGACGCACTGAAGCTTTCTTT
d_call: -; j_call: TRBJ2-7; v_call: TRBV5-6; clone_size: many; cdr3_aa: CASSFRTEVRNYEQYF; cdr3_nt: TGTGCCAGCAGCTTCAGGACGGAAGTTAGGAACTACGAGCAGTACTTC
d_call: -; j_call: TRBJ1-5; v_call: TRBV2; clone_size: few; cdr3_aa: CASKPRVEVGQPQHF; cdr3_nt: TGTGCCAGCAAGCCCAGGGTCGAGGTCGGTCAGCCCCAGCATTTT
d_call: -; j_call: TRBJ2-2; v_call: TRBV30; clone_size: many; cdr3_aa: CAWSVLRGTGELFF; cdr3_nt: TGTGCCTGGAGTGTACTCAGGGGAACCGGGGAGCTGTTTTTT
d_call: -; j_call: TRBJ2-3; v_call: TRBV21-1; clone_size: many; cdr3_aa: CASSKVPGPDTQYF; cdr3_nt: TGTGCCAGCAGCAAAGTGCCGGGTCCAGATACGCAGTATTTT
d_call: -; j_call: TRBJ2-2; v_call: TRBV7-6; clone_size: -; cdr3_aa: CASSLEGMNGELFF; cdr3_nt: TGTGCCAGCAGCTTAGAAGGGATGAACGGGGAGCTGTTTTTT
d_call: -; j_call: TRBJ1-1; v_call: TRBV29-1; clone_size: few; cdr3_aa: CSVERTDEAFF; cdr3_nt: TGCAGCGTTGAACGGACGGACGAAGCTTTCTTT
d_call: -; j_call: TRBJ2-6; v_call: TRBV6-5; clone_size: many; cdr3_aa: CASSFKPAAGANVLTF; cdr3_nt: TGTGCCAGCAGTTTCAAACCGGCCGCTGGGGCCAACGTCCTGACTTTC
d_call: TRBD2; j_call: TRBJ2-1; v_call: TRBV11-2; clone_size: many; cdr3_aa: CASSQGNIAGANEQFF; cdr3_nt: TGTGCCAGCAGCCAAGGAAATATAGCGGGCGCCAATGAGCAGTTCTTC
d_call: -; j_call: TRBJ2-1; v_call: TRBV6-5; clone_size: -; cdr3_aa: CASSFLSEIDEQFF; cdr3_nt: TGTGCCAGCAGTTTTCTCTCGGAGATCGATGAGCAGTTCTTC
d_call: -; j_call: TRBJ1-1; v_call: TRBV30; clone_size: many; cdr3_aa: CAGGGGPQAFF; cdr3_nt: TGTGCAGGAGGTGGGGGGCCCCAAGCTTTCTTT
d_call: TRBD1; j_call: TRBJ1-1; v_call: TRBV6-5; clone_size: many; cdr3_aa: CASSLTGTGTEAFF; cdr3_nt: TGTGCCAGCAGTCTAACCGGGACAGGCACTGAAGCTTTCTTT
d_call: -; j_call: TRBJ2-2; v_call: TRBV6-5; clone_size: -; cdr3_aa: CASSYVGELFF; cdr3_nt: TGTGCCAGCAGTTATGTCGGGGAGCTGTTTTTT
d_call: -; j_call: TRBJ1-2; v_call: TRBV7-2; clone_size: -; cdr3_aa: CASSLVSGTALANYGYTF; cdr3_nt: TGTGCCAGCAGCTTAGTTAGTGGGACGGCCTTAGCTAACTATGGCTACACCTTC
d_call: -; j_call: TRBJ1-6; v_call: TRBV7-9; clone_size: many; cdr3_aa: CASSAPGTGNSPLHF; cdr3_nt: TGTGCCAGCAGCGCCCCCGGGACGGGCAATTCACCCCTCCACTTT
d_call: TRBD2; j_call: TRBJ2-7; v_call: TRBV9; clone_size: -; cdr3_aa: CASSVELAGREQYF; cdr3_nt: TGTGCCAGCAGCGTAGAATTAGCGGGACGGGAGCAGTACTTC
d_call: -; j_call: TRBJ1-2; v_call: TRBV7-3; clone_size: many; cdr3_aa: CASSLGPPGPNYGYTF; cdr3_nt: TGTGCCAGCAGCTTAGGGCCACCTGGGCCGAACTATGGCTACACCTTC
d_call: -; j_call: TRBJ1-1; v_call: TRBV11-2; clone_size: many; cdr3_aa: CASSFNEAFF; cdr3_nt: TGTGCCAGCAGCTTCAATGAAGCTTTCTTT
d_call: TRBD1; j_call: TRBJ1-5; v_call: TRBV29-1; clone_size: -; cdr3_aa: CSAQLGGAGQPQHF; cdr3_nt: TGCAGCGCTCAACTAGGGGGCGCGGGACAGCCCCAGCATTTT
d_call: -; j_call: TRBJ2-2; v_call: TRBV7-8; clone_size: many; cdr3_aa: CASSLQGISPGELFF; cdr3_nt: TGTGCCAGCAGCTTACAGGGAATCTCACCCGGGGAGCTGTTTTTT
d_call: -; j_call: TRBJ1-1; v_call: TRBV14; clone_size: -; cdr3_aa: CASSRRQEAFF; cdr3_nt: TGTGCCAGCAGCCGGCGACAGGAAGCTTTCTTT
d_call: -; j_call: TRBJ2-7; v_call: TRBV9; clone_size: few; cdr3_aa: CASSVAAETYEQYF; cdr3_nt: TGTGCCAGCAGCGTAGCGGCGGAGACCTACGAGCAGTACTTC
d_call: -; j_call: TRBJ2-5; v_call: TRBV5-4; clone_size: many; cdr3_aa: CASSSNYLGRDQETQYF; cdr3_nt: TGTGCCAGCAGCTCCAACTACCTAGGACGAGACCAAGAGACCCAGTACTTC
d_call: TRBD2; j_call: TRBJ2-7; v_call: TRBV6-4; clone_size: few; cdr3_aa: CASSDPDLAGLAYDSPPLGQYF; cdr3_nt: TGTGCCAGCAGTGACCCGGACCTTGCGGGACTAGCGTATGACTCCCCCCCCCTCGGGCAGTACTTC
d_call: TRBD1; j_call: TRBJ2-4; v_call: TRBV28; clone_size: many; cdr3_aa: CASIPGQGPIAKNIQYF; cdr3_nt: TGTGCCAGCATTCCGGGACAGGGACCGATAGCCAAAAACATTCAGTACTTC
d_call: -; j_call: TRBJ2-7; v_call: TRBV6-1; clone_size: few; cdr3_aa: CASSSRQYEQYF; cdr3_nt: TGTGCCAGCAGTTCCCGACAGTACGAGCAGTACTTC
d_call: -; j_call: TRBJ1-1; v_call: TRBV4-1; clone_size: many; cdr3_aa: CASSQDSRVGTEAFF; cdr3_nt: TGCGCCAGCAGCCAAGATTCACGGGTGGGCACTGAAGCTTTCTTT
d_call: -; j_call: TRBJ2-3; v_call: TRBV13; clone_size: -; cdr3_aa: CASSQALGTDTQYF; cdr3_nt: TGTGCCAGCAGCCAAGCGTTGGGAACAGATACGCAGTATTTT
d_call: -; j_call: TRBJ2-5; v_call: TRBV3-1; clone_size: many; cdr3_aa: CASSPLRSQETQYF; cdr3_nt: TGTGCCAGCAGCCCCTTAAGGAGCCAAGAGACCCAGTACTTC
d_call: -; j_call: TRBJ2-1; v_call: TRBV14; clone_size: few; cdr3_aa: CASSQDTTWINEQFF; cdr3_nt: TGTGCCAGCAGCCAAGACACGACCTGGATCAATGAGCAGTTCTTC
d_call: -; j_call: TRBJ2-3; v_call: TRBV12-3/TRBV12-4; clone_size: many; cdr3_aa: CASSFYTGGTSTDTQYF; cdr3_nt: TGTGCCAGCAGTTTTTACACGGGCGGGACTAGCACAGATACGCAGTATTTT
d_call: -; j_call: TRBJ1-2; v_call: TRBV5-4; clone_size: many; cdr3_aa: CASSLGLSNYGYTF; cdr3_nt: TGTGCCAGCAGCTTGGGACTGAGTAACTATGGCTACACCTTC
d_call: -; j_call: TRBJ1-1; v_call: TRBV12-5; clone_size: -; cdr3_aa: CASGLDRGSEAFF; cdr3_nt: TGTGCTAGTGGTTTGGACCGCGGGTCTGAAGCTTTCTTT
d_call: -; j_call: TRBJ2-2; v_call: TRBV5-4; clone_size: many; cdr3_aa: CASSSTRWTNTGELFF; cdr3_nt: TGTGCCAGCAGCTCGACTAGATGGACGAACACCGGGGAGCTGTTTTTT
d_call: -; j_call: TRBJ2-5; v_call: TRBV28; clone_size: -; cdr3_aa: CASSSGKEETQYF; cdr3_nt: TGTGCCAGCAGTTCCGGAAAAGAAGAGACCCAGTACTTC
d_call: TRBD2; j_call: TRBJ2-1; v_call: TRBV20-1; clone_size: many; cdr3_aa: CSAAQKASGRVYNEQFF; cdr3_nt: TGCAGTGCGGCCCAAAAGGCTAGCGGGAGGGTCTACAATGAGCAGTTCTTC
d_call: TRBD2; j_call: TRBJ2-7; v_call: TRBV6-5; clone_size: -; cdr3_aa: CASRPGLAGVYEQYF; cdr3_nt: TGTGCCAGCAGACCGGGACTAGCGGGAGTCTACGAGCAGTACTTC
d_call: TRBD1; j_call: TRBJ2-7; v_call: TRBV19; clone_size: -; cdr3_aa: CASSVRTGGDEQYF; cdr3_nt: TGTGCCAGTAGTGTAAGGACAGGGGGCGACGAGCAGTACTTC
d_call: TRBD2; j_call: TRBJ2-1; v_call: TRBV11-2; clone_size: -; cdr3_aa: CASSLVPSGGRNEQFF; cdr3_nt: TGTGCCAGCAGCTTAGTCCCTAGCGGGGGGAGGAATGAGCAGTTCTTC
d_call: TRBD2; j_call: TRBJ2-3; v_call: TRBV20-1; clone_size: -; cdr3_aa: CSARDWASGVGHTQYF; cdr3_nt: TGCAGTGCTAGAGATTGGGCTAGCGGGGTAGGGCATACGCAGTATTTT
d_call: -; j_call: TRBJ2-7; v_call: TRBV7-9; clone_size: few; cdr3_aa: CASSRPGDGYEQYF; cdr3_nt: TGTGCCAGCAGTAGACCCGGGGACGGCTACGAGCAGTACTTC
d_call: -; j_call: TRBJ1-4; v_call: TRBV28; clone_size: many; cdr3_aa: CASSPPDPASNEKLFF; cdr3_nt: TGTGCCAGCAGCCCCCCAGATCCAGCTTCTAATGAAAAACTGTTTTTT
d_call: -; j_call: TRBJ2-7; v_call: TRBV24-1; clone_size: -; cdr3_aa: CATSDEISDEQYF; cdr3_nt: TGTGCCACCAGTGATGAAATTAGCGACGAGCAGTACTTC
d_call: TRBD2; j_call: TRBJ2-7; v_call: TRBV5-5; clone_size: many; cdr3_aa: CASSSGLKGEQYF; cdr3_nt: TGTGCCAGCAGCTCGGGACTAAAGGGCGAGCAGTACTTC
d_call: TRBD1; j_call: TRBJ2-7; v_call: TRBV28; clone_size: many; cdr3_aa: CASSLSHRGGLEQYF; cdr3_nt: TGTGCCAGCAGTTTATCCCACAGGGGTGGGCTGGAGCAGTACTTC
d_call: -; j_call: TRBJ1-2; v_call: TRBV28; clone_size: -; cdr3_aa: CASSSGQFSYTF; cdr3_nt: TGTGCCAGCAGCTCTGGACAGTTTAGCTACACCTTC
d_call: TRBD2; j_call: TRBJ2-1; v_call: TRBV6-2/TRBV6-3; clone_size: many; cdr3_aa: CASSPEREGRDEQFF; cdr3_nt: TGTGCCAGCAGCCCCGAGCGGGAGGGCCGAGATGAGCAGTTCTTC